One and the same sample provided the 23 T cell receptor beta chains below, sequenced in a study of OX40 agonist ivuxolimab in advanced cancers. Sequencing used immunoSEQ multiplex PCR; TCRdb keeps in-frame clones, though not all of them. The sample carries tens of thousands of clones, around 82% recorded once. Here the sequenced sample was CD4+ or CD8+ T cells sorted from blood, taken in a trial of the OX40 agonist ivuxolimab. Receptors were obtained from an adult with an advanced solid tumor such as melanoma, head and neck, liver or kidney cancer.

This clone showed up just a few times. This sequence joins TRBV15 and TRBJ1-2; D is unclear. Germline V gene lookup returns CDR1 LNHNV and CDR2 YYDKDF (reference sequence). V gave up 3 bases and J gave up 0 bases, with 8 bases separating them. The CDR3 loop spans 14 amino acids. The CDR3 coding sequence is TGTGCCACCAGCAGCGGCTTTTCTAACTATGGCTACACCTTC. This codes for CATSSGFSNYGYTF.

This clone was counted only a few times. The CDR3 bases are TGTGCCACCAGCAGCGGGACAGGGGGTAACTATGGCTACACCTTC. Residues: CATSSGTGGNYGYTF. The V and J genes are TRBV15 and TRBJ1-2; 11 nucleotides line up with TRBD1. Germline-derived CDR1 and CDR2 are LNHNV and YYDKDF (reference sequence). The CDR3 totals 15 residues. V lost 3 bases and J lost 1; bases outside the gene matches: 1.

The V gene is TRBV6-5, the J gene TRBJ1-2; D gene unclear. The germline V gene has CDR1 MNHEY and CDR2 SVGAGI. The CDR3 length is 12 residues. V lost 4 bases and J 4 bases, leaving 7 bases between the germline ends. The CDR3 spells CASSSTGYGYTF. The CDR3 DNA is TGTGCCAGCAGTTCTACGGGCTATGGCTACACCTTC.

The rearrangement links TRBV6-6 to TRBJ2-2, with unresolved D. This CDR3 is built from 15 residues. Trimming removed 5 bases at V and 1 base at J, with 11 bases between. CDR1 and CDR2 (germline): MNHNY, SVGAGI (reference sequence). The CDR3 DNA reads TGTGCCAGCAGTCCCTCCGGTTTGAACACCGGGGAGCTGTTTTTT. Translated, it gives CASSPSGLNTGELFF.

The gene calls are TRBV2 and TRBJ2-2, with TRBD2 matching over 9 bases. The germline gives CDR1 SNHLY, CDR2 FYNNEI. V trimming: 3 bases; J trimming: 7 bases; junction bases outside the gene matches: 9. This CDR3 has 16 residues. Here the CDR3 DNA reads TGTGCCAGCAGTGACTTACCCGCTAGCGGGGACGGGGAGCTGTTTTTT. This sequence encodes CASSDLPASGDGELFF.

The rearrangement uses TRBV6-5 and TRBJ1-6; no firm D call. The germline V gene has CDR1 MNHEY and CDR2 SVGAGI. This CDR3 spans 15 amino acids. Trimming left V 6 bases short and J 4 bases short, with 13 bases between. Here the CDR3 reads CASSRPLRYNSPLHF. The CDR3 bases are TGTGCCAGCAGCCGCCCTCTTCGGTATAATTCACCCCTCCACTTT.

CDR3 in DNA: TGTGCCATCAGTGAGTTGGGGCCGAACACTGAAGCTTTCTTT. Protein: CAISELGPNTEAFF. The J gene is TRBJ1-1, the V gene TRBV10-3; a possible D gene is TRBD1 (5 bases). V was pared by 1 base and J by 1 base, with 7 bases between. The CDR3 has 14 residues. The germline gives CDR1 ENHRY, CDR2 SYGVKD.

In DNA form, the CDR3 reads TGTGCCAGTAGTATAGGAGGGATGGGGGGACTCCGAACAGATACGCAGTATTTT. Protein: CASSIGGMGGLRTDTQYF. This chain uses TRBV19 with TRBJ2-3, with a tentative D call TRBD2 (6 bases). The germline V gene encodes CDR1 LNHDA and CDR2 SQIVND (reference sequence). The CDR3 is 18 residues long. V lost 1 base and J lost 3, with 20 bases in between.

This chain joins TRBV10-1 and TRBJ2-7; a weak D match, TRBD1 (5 bases). Germline V gene data show CDR1 as WNHNN and CDR2 as SYGVQD (reference sequence). V shed 6 bases and J shed 0 bases, with 9 bases lying between them. CDR3 length: 13 residues. CDR3 residues: CASRTALSYEQYF. The CDR3 DNA follows: TGCGCCAGCAGGACAGCTCTCTCCTACGAGCAGTACTTC.

The chain employs TRBV7-2 and TRBJ1-1; TRBD1 matches 8 bases. This CDR3 spans 15 amino acids. Germline trimming cut 5 bases from V and 6 bases from J; bases unmatched to any gene: 11. Germline-derived CDR1 and CDR2 are SGHTA and FQGNSA. CDR3 coding DNA: TGTGCCAGCAGCATGAACAGGGGGTTGAGCGCTGAAGCTTTCTTT. It yields the protein CASSMNRGLSAEAFF.

The chain couples TRBV29-1 to TRBJ1-1; 7 nucleotides line up with TRBD1. Trimming at V came to 3 bases and at J to 1 base, leaving 8 bases not matched to a gene. The CDR3 covers 15 residues. From germline, CDR1 is SQVTM and CDR2 ANQGSEA. Here the CDR3 DNA reads TGCAGCGTTGATCGACAGGGAGTACGGAACACTGAAGCTTTCTTT. Protein sequence: CSVDRQGVRNTEAFF.

The V and J genes are TRBV29-1 and TRBJ2-1; D gene ambiguous. The CDR3 consists of 12 residues. V lost 6 bases to trimming and J lost 7 bases, with 13 bases between them. Germline values: CDR1 SQVTM, CDR2 ANQGSEA. CDR3 coding DNA: TGCAGCGTAGGAAGGTCTATGAATGAGCAGTTCTTC. It is translated as CSVGRSMNEQFF.

The CDR3 protein is CASSLQGATDTQYF. In DNA form, the CDR3 reads TGTGCCAGCAGCTTACAGGGGGCCACAGATACGCAGTATTTT. The chain is built from TRBV5-6 and TRBJ2-3; 9 bases align to TRBD1. After removal of 2 bases from V and 2 bases from J, the junction contained 0 bases not matched to a gene. Germline values: CDR1 SGHDT, CDR2 YYEEEE. The CDR3 consists of 14 residues.

V is TRBV5-6 and J is TRBJ2-7; D gene unclear. Germline loops: CDR1 SGHDT, CDR2 YYEEEE. V was shortened by 0 bases and J by 3 bases, with 13 bases between the two germline ends. The CDR3 is 15 residues long. CDR3 protein: CASSLGSTGLYEQYF. In DNA, the CDR3 is TGTGCCAGCAGCTTGGGGTCGACCGGGCTCTACGAGCAGTACTTC.

The V gene is TRBV18, the J gene TRBJ2-6; 10 bases fit TRBD1. Germline V gene data show CDR1 as KGHSH and CDR2 as LQKENI. V lost 8 bases to trimming and J lost 4 bases; unmatched junction nucleotides: 5. CDR3 length: 15 residues. CDR3 loop: CASDRGRYGANVLTF. Written as DNA, the CDR3 is TGTGCCAGCGACAGGGGGCGATACGGGGCCAACGTCCTGACTTTC.

The rearrangement uses TRBV6-1 and TRBJ1-1; 9 bases fit TRBD1. CDR1 and CDR2 (germline): MNHNS, SASEGT. V lost 5 bases to trimming and J lost 11 bases; unmatched junction nucleotides: 3. CDR3 length equals 11 residues. CDR3 amino acids: CASSTGTGAFF. CDR3 bases: TGTGCCAGCAGTACCGGGACAGGGGCTTTCTTT.

CDR3 protein: CASSWKDRARGTQYF. The CDR3 DNA follows: TGTGCCAGCAGCTGGAAGGACAGGGCTAGAGGGACCCAGTACTTC. The V and J genes are TRBV7-6 and TRBJ2-5, with 8 bases lining up with TRBD1. The V and J ends lost 4 bases and 7 bases, in that order; junction bases with no gene match: 11. The CDR3 contains 15 residues. Germline values: CDR1 SGHVS, CDR2 FNYEAQ.

The rearrangement links TRBV5-6 to TRBJ2-4; D remains unclear. V gave up 1 base and J gave up 7 bases, with 6 bases separating them. The CDR3 has 12 amino acids. The germline CDR1 and CDR2 sequences are SGHDT and YYEEEE. For the CDR3, the DNA is TGTGCCAGCAGCTTGAGTGGTAACATTCAGTACTTC. Translating gives CASSLSGNIQYF. The complete variable domain, with remaining parts taken from reference TRBV5-6 and TRBJ2-4, reads DAGVTQSPTHLIKTRGQQVTLRCSPKSGHDTVSWYQQALGQGPQFIFQYYEEEERQRGNFPDRFSGHQFPNYSSELNVNALLLGDSALYLCASSLSGNIQYFGAGTRLSVL.

This clone has just one count. In the same sample, other DNA sequences code for this CDR3. This sequence joins TRBV13 and TRBJ2-5, with D perhaps being TRBD1 or TRBD2 (6 bases each). Germline assignment: CDR1 PRHDT and CDR2 FYEKMQ (reference sequence). Trimming stripped 6 bases from V and 5 bases from J, with 13 bases between. The CDR3 length is 13 residues. In DNA form, the CDR3 reads TGTGCCAGCAGTTTCGGGGGCGGGGAGACCCAGTACTTC. Amino acid sequence: CASSFGGGETQYF.

The chain is built from TRBV6-1 and TRBJ1-2, with D tentatively TRBD1 (5 bases). V lost 1 base, J lost 8 bases, and 20 bases lay in between. The CDR3 has 16 residues. Germline values: CDR1 MNHNS, CDR2 SASEGT. CDR3 nucleotides: TGTGCCAGCAGTGAAGTAGTCGGGGCGGGGGGAGGGGGCTACACCTTC. It translates to CASSEVVGAGGGGYTF.

The rearrangement joins TRBV2 to TRBJ2-3, with D tentatively TRBD1 (6 bases). Per germline, CDR1 SNHLY and CDR2 FYNNEI. This CDR3 is 11 amino acids long. The V and J ends lost 10 bases and 4 bases respectively, with 9 bases between them. The CDR3 nucleotides are TGTGCCAAGACAGGAGCAGATACGCAGTATTTT. Translating gives CAKTGADTQYF.

The rearrangement joins TRBV19 to TRBJ1-2; 7 bases match TRBD1. Germline loops: CDR1 LNHDA, CDR2 SQIVND (reference sequence). Unmatched junction bases numbered 7, after V lost 5 bases and J lost 7 bases. CDR3 size: 13 residues. The CDR3 coding sequence is TGTGCCAGTAGTGATGAGGGGGCGGCTGGCTACACCTTC. Protein product: CASSDEGAAGYTF. The full variable domain, in which reference TRBV19 and TRBJ1-2 provide the parts outside the CDR3, is DGGITQSPKYLFRKEGQNVTLSCEQNLNHDAMYWYRQDPGQGLRLIYYSQIVNDFQKGDIAEGYSVSREKKESFPLTVTSAQKNPTAFYLCASSDEGAAGYTFGSGTRLTVV.

The CDR3 loop reads CASSAESRPEKLFF. The CDR3 bases are TGTGCCAGCAGCGCTGAGTCCAGACCCGAAAAACTGTTTTTT. The V and J genes are TRBV9 and TRBJ1-4; D unclear. Germline loops: CDR1 SGDLS, CDR2 YYNGEE. This CDR3 spans 14 amino acids. The V end was cut by 3 bases, the J end by 8 bases, with 14 bases between.